This T cell receptor beta chain was sequenced during a study of cytomegalovirus exposure and HLA in healthy donors (dated by TCRdb to 2016 to 2017). Background for the entire study: According to an earlier analysis of a few hundred of the donors, some 180 million T cells yielded roughly 110 million unique TCR beta sequences and 250 to 350 Gb of sequence data. An early release that covered more than 550 HLA-typed donors contained approximately 320 gigabases of sequencing data and 70 million to 100 million unique TCR sequences. Of the 398 genotyped donors, approximately 80% fell in the genetic ancestry cluster associated with self-reported Caucasian donors. The study aimed to test whether cataloging public T cell receptors could reveal signatures of past pathogen exposure. The T cell repertoires of about 700 subjects were profiled by immunosequencing and related to cytomegalovirus serostatus. Besides the first cohort of roughly 700 subjects, a separate validation cohort made up of roughly 120 different subjects was used. High-throughput TCR immunosequencing, statistical association of individual TCRs with disease status, and machine learning were combined to predict cytomegalovirus infection status. A later analysis re-examined previously published TCR beta repertoires from about 670 donors and added high-resolution HLA genotyping to investigate patterns of TCR occurrence. Rather than using new phenotypic data, the later analysis identified candidate immune exposures from TCR beta sequences and from how often those sequences occurred across donors. An earlier analysis of several hundred of the donors applied high-throughput TCR beta sequencing to assess whether each TCR beta V gene segment acted as functional or pseudogenic. Donor age, sex, ethnicity and CMV serostatus were compiled together with the repertoire data. Genome-wide SNP genotypes for about 65% of the roughly 670 donors were used in a later genetic analysis, which treated that subset as a discovery cohort. All discovery cohort repertoires had been generated on a single sequencing platform. Both class I and class II loci were covered by HLA typing, at four-digit resolution. Typing coverage differed by locus: A, B, C, DRB1 and DQB1 were typed in about 629-640 donors, DQA1 in about 560, DPA1 in some 600, and DPB1 in 400 to 480. Five DR-DQ haplotypes were treated as single units for association and clustering because of strong linkage in the cohort. Across some 400 genotyped donors of the cohort, an average of about 240,000 unique TCR beta nucleotide sequences per donor were sequenced, and roughly 20% of those sequences were non-productive. General conclusions and limits of the study: Some IMGT-functional V segments, including TRBV6-2 and TRBV6-3, could not be told apart with the 87-base-pair reads, so those segments were excluded. A group of highly shared sequence variants was considered likely to be a technical artifact of the sequencing pipeline. The classifier was reported to diagnose cytomegalovirus status with high specificity and sensitivity in both the original cohort and the validation cohort. Sequencing depth was assumed to be roughly uniform across donors in the presence/absence analyses, though that assumption may not hold. For the cohort, immune exposure information was limited to CMV serostatus. A later genetic analysis reported fewer N-insertions in productive TCRs among donors in an Asian-associated ancestry cluster than the approximately 700-donor mean. V-gene and J-gene trimming of TCR beta chains was associated with a missense DCLRE1C variant in a later genetic analysis, and the association was replicated in an independent cohort. Assigning TCR associations to individual alleles was difficult when HLA alleles, especially DR and DQ, strongly co-occurred. Correlated functional status among segregating V segments might be attributable to linkage disequilibrium, but an unknown experimental factor could not be ruled out. A later analysis reported that several top co-occurrence clusters appeared linked to parvovirus B19, influenza, CMV and Epstein-Barr virus. A later analysis associated 16,951 TCR beta sequences with specific HLA alleles at a false discovery rate of 0.05. A further reported finding was that TCR beta sequences accurately predicted the HLA-A and HLA-B alleles for most subjects in the first cohort. In a later analysis, most CMV-associated TCR beta chains were found to appear HLA-restricted, with HLA associations seemingly driven largely by CMV exposure. In an earlier analysis of around 500 of the donors, most TCR beta V segments appeared in productive rearrangements about 87% or about 30% of the time, broadly matching IMGT annotations. Compared with equally common non-associated chains, HLA-associated TCR beta chains in a later analysis were more clonally expanded and had lower generation probabilities. The earlier analysis of approximately 560 of the donors excluded roughly 17 rarely observed V segments, including chromosome 9 orphons, because counts were too low. The study gave a list of some 150 TCR beta chains associated with cytomegalovirus. A few of the identified cytomegalovirus-associated TCR beta chains were confirmed in vitro to be specific for cytomegalovirus antigens. According to the authors, the approach could potentially be generalized to other disease states and immunological phenotypes. HLA typing was unavailable for some donors at each locus, so association tests used only the typed subset. A later analysis found that TCR association rates varied across HLA loci, with DRB1 alleles showing the most associated TCRs and HLA-C alleles the fewest. In this cohort, only TCR beta chains were sequenced, and detectable features were limited by the absence of alpha or paired-chain data. While some public TCRs were present in many individuals, most TCR sequences turned up only very rarely across donors.

This clone was found a few times. What this receptor recognizes is not known. Base qualities are not at hand, and no much larger clone is one base apart. The library was generated by the immunoSEQ multiplex PCR assay. For the multiplex PCR, a mixture combining 60 forward primers for TCR Vbeta segments and 13 reverse primers for TCR Jbeta segments was used. The CDR3 region of rearranged TCR beta genes was amplified from genomic DNA with a multiplex PCR assay. On the Illumina HiSeq System, the amplified TCR beta libraries were sequenced as 87-base-pair reads. The authors' analysis ran thus. In a later analysis, tens of millions of unique TCR beta chains were counted across the approximately 620 repertoires, and roughly 11 million of these chains were shared by at least two donors. Raw reads were error-corrected and collapsed into unique sequences with a nearest-neighbor algorithm that merged closely related sequences to remove PCR and sequencing errors. Alignment of CDR3 sequences to IMGT reference sequences was used to assign V, D and J gene segments. For a sequence to be retained, a match of at least six nucleotides was required to both a V gene segment and a J gene segment. Rearrangements were called productive when the CDR3 lacked stop codons and stayed in frame with V and J; all others were non-productive. Following IMGT convention, CDR3 was defined as the stretch from the second conserved V-encoded cysteine up to the conserved J-encoded phenylalanine. In an earlier analysis of around 600 of the donors, sequences lacking an unambiguous match to a single V gene segment were excluded. In an earlier analysis of several hundred of the donors, V segments were called functional above 56.7% productive rearrangements and were called segregating when the between-donor standard deviation exceeded 5%. A statistical classification framework was built for diagnosing cytomegalovirus status from the catalog of TCR beta chain sequences. In a later analysis, TCR nucleotide sequences were compared against IMGT/GENE-DB human TR gene sequences so that V and J genes could be assigned. The TCRdist pipeline was used in a later analysis to assign CDR3 sequences and most-parsimonious VDJ recombination scenarios. In a later analysis, each TCR beta chain was defined by its CDR3 amino acid sequence together with its V-gene family, and reads lacking a unique V-gene family were excluded. In a later analysis, 450 to 600 highly shared, low-generation-probability nucleotide sequences were removed to address suspected cross-contamination and a sequencing artifact. A later analysis calculated a clonal expansion index for each public chain from normalized within-repertoire ranks of inferred template counts. In a later analysis, generation probabilities were computed with a VDJ recombination model fitted to out-of-frame rearrangements, and the resulting probabilities were checked against IGoR. Hypergeometric tests were used in a later analysis to score TCR-TCR, TCR-HLA and TCR-CMV co-occurrence, with a repertoire-size bias correction applied to the TCR pairs. In a later analysis, false discovery rates were estimated by permuting HLA or CMV assignments 20 times. In a later analysis, co-occurring TCRs were grouped using DBSCAN, and TCRdist sequence similarity was added for clustering within HLA-allele-positive subsets. Repertoires with fewer than 30,000 or more than 120,000 public chains were left out of co-occurrence clustering, as were about 5 repertoires with anomalous nucleotide sharing. The table comes from immuneACCESS by way of TCRdb, which keeps in-frame sequences with V and J called. Part of the clones is missing from these tables; in studies checked, under half for an unresolved V gene and the rest for unknown reasons. V, J and clone size reflect that table, while D and trimming were determined from the DNA. The sample profile shows approximately 170,000 clones; 70% to 90% of them were found once. Approximately 2.5% of the sample is held by the ten biggest clonotypes.

From the cysteine up to the phenylalanine, the CDR3 has a length of 13 residues. Solely the CDR3 DNA is kept, with 39 bases framed from the first base. The germline V gene sets CDR1 to SGHTA and CDR2 to FQGNSA. Germline trimming: 3 bases from V, 5 bases from J; junction bases outside gene matches: 3. The cohort comprised hundreds of healthy bone marrow donors. Cohort members were all nominally healthy when sampled, although unrecorded immune exposures were likely present. The donor tested CMV seropositive, placing the donor among the 250 to 350 seropositive members of the cohort. Each donor provided a peripheral blood sample, and peripheral blood mononuclear cells were used for TCR beta sequencing. The Qiagen DNeasy Blood Extraction Kit was used to extract genomic DNA from the blood cell samples.

The origin of this receptor is a man aged 30 to 45 in good health and CMV-seropositive. The receptor chain draws on TRBV7-2 and TRBJ2-5, with 7 bases aligning to TRBD2. What was sequenced was PBMCs. DNA sequence: TGTGCCAGCAGCTTCGGGGGGAAGGAGACCCAGTACTTC. This codes for CASSFGGKETQYF.